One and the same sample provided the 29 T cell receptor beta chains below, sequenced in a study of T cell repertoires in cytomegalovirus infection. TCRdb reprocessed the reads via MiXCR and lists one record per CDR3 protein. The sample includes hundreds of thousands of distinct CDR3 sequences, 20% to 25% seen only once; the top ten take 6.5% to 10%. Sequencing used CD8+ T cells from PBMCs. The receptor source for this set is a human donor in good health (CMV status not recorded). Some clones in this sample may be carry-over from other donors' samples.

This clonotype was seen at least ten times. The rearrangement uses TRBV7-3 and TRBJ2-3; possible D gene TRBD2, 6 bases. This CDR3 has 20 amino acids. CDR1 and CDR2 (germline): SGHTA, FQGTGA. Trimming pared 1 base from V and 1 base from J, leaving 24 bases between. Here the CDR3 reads CASSLIAGTTGVTGTDTQYF. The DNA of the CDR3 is TGTGCCAGCAGCTTAATCGCAGGAACTACGGGAGTGACAGGCACAGATACGCAGTATTTT. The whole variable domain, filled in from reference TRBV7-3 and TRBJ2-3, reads GAGVSQTPSNKVTEKGKYVELRCDPISGHTALYWYRQSLGQGPEFLIYFQGTGAADDSGLPNDRFFAVRPEGSVSTLKIQRTERGDSAVYLCASSLIAGTTGVTGTDTQYFGPGTRLTVL.

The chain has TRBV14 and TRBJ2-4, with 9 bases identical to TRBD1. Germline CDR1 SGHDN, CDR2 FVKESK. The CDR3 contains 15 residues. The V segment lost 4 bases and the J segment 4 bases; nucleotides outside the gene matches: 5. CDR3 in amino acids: CASSPYRGPKNIQYF. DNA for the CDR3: TGTGCCAGCAGCCCCTACAGGGGGCCAAAAAACATTCAGTACTTC.

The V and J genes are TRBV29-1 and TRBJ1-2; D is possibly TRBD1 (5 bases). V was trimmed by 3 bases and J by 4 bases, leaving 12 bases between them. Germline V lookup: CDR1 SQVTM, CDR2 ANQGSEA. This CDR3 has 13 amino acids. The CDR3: CSVDRAFGYGYTF. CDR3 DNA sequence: TGCAGCGTTGACAGGGCTTTCGGCTATGGCTACACCTTC. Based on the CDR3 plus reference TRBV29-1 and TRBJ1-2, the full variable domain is SAVISQKPSRDICQRGTSLTIQCQVDSQVTMMFWYRQQPGQSLTLIATANQGSEATYESGFVIDKFPISRPNLTFSTLTVSNMSPEDSSIYLCSVDRAFGYGYTFGSGTRLTVV.

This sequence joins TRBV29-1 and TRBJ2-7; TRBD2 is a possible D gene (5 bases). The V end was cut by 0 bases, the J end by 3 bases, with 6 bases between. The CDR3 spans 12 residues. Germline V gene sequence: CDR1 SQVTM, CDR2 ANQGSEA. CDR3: CSVEEGGYEQYF. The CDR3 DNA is TGCAGCGTTGAAGAAGGAGGCTACGAGCAGTACTTC.

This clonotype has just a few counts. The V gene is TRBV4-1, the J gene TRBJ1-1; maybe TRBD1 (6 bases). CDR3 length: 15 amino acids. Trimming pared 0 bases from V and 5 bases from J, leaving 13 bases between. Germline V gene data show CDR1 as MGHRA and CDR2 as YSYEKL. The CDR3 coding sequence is TGCGCCAGCAGCCAAGACTGGAGGGGGTTGACTGAAGCTTTCTTT. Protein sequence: CASSQDWRGLTEAFF.

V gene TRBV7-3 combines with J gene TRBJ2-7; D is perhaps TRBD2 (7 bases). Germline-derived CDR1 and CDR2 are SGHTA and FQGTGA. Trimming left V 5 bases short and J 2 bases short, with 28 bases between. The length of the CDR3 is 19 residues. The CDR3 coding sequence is TGTGCCAGCAGCCTCGAACAGGGAAGCGATCCTAGCGGCCCCTACGAGCAGTACGTC. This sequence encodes CASSLEQGSDPSGPYEQYV.

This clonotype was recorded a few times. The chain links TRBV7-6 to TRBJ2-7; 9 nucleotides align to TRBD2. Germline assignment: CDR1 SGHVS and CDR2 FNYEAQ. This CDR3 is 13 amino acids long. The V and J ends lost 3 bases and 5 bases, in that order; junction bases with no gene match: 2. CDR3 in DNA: TGTGCCAGCAGCTTCAGCGGGGGGAACGAGCAGTACTTC. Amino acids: CASSFSGGNEQYF.

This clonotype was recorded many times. Written as DNA, the CDR3 is TGTGCCAGCAGCCCCGTCCTCAGACGGCCCGGTCAGCCCCAGCATTTT. It specifies CASSPVLRRPGQPQHF. The chain combines TRBV7-8 with TRBJ1-5; D unclear. The germline V and J ends were trimmed by 5 bases and 6 bases, with 20 bases remaining between them. CDR3 length: 16 residues. The germline V gene encodes CDR1 SGHVS and CDR2 FQNEAQ. The whole variable domain, filled in from reference TRBV7-8 and TRBJ1-5, reads GAGVSQSPRYKVAKRGQDVALRCDPISGHVSLFWYQQALGQGPEFLTYFQNEAQLDKSGLPSDRFFAERPEGSVSTLKIQRTQQEDSAVYLCASSPVLRRPGQPQHFGDGTRLSIL.

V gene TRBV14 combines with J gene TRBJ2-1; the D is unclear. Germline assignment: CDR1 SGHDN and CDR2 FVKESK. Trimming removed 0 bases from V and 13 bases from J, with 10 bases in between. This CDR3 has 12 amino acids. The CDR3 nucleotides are TGTGCCAGCAGCCAAGAAGGCCAGCTTCAGTTCTTC. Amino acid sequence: CASSQEGQLQFF.

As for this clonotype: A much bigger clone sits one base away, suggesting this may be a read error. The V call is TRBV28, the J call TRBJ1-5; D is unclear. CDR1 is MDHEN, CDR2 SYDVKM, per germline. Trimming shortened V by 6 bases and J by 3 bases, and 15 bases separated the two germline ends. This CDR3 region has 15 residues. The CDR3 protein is CASRMSSYNNQPQHF. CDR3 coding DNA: TGTGCCAGCAGAATGAGCAGTTATAACAATCAGCCCCAGCATTTT.

The CDR3 region is CASSVTPGTSGEYNEQFF. The CDR3 bases are TGTGCCAGCAGCGTTACCCCCGGGACTAGCGGGGAGTACAATGAGCAGTTCTTC. The rearrangement uses TRBV2 and TRBJ2-1; 13 positions agree with TRBD2. Germline V lookup: CDR1 SNHLY, CDR2 FYNNEI. This CDR3 is built from 18 residues. V was clipped by 6 bases and J by 4 bases; unmatched bases: 12.

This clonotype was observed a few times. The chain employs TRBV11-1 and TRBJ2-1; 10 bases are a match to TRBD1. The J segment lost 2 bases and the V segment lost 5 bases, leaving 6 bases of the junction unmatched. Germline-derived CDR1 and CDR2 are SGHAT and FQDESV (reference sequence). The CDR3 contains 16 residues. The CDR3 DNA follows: TGTGCCAGCAGCCTGTCCGGGACAGGGGCCTACAATGAGCAGTTCTTC. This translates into CASSLSGTGAYNEQFF.

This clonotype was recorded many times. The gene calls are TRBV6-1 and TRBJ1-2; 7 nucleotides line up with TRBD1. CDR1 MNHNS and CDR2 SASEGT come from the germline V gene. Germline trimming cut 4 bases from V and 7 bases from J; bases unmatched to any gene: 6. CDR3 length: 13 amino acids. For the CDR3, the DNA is TGTGCCAGCAGTGGGGACAGAGCCCTTGGCTACACCTTC. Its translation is CASSGDRALGYTF.

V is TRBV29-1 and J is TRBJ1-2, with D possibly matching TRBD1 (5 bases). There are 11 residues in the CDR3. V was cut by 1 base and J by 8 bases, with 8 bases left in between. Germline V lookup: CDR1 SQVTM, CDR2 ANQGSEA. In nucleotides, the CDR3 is TGCAGCGTTGAAGTCAGGGACGGCTACACCTTC. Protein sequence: CSVEVRDGYTF.

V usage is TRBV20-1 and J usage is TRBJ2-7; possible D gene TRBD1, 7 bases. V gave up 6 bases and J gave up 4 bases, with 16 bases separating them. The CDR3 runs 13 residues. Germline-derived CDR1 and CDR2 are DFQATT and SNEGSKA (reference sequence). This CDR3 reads CSARGRDSYEQYV. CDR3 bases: TGCAGTGCAAGGGGGCGGGATAGTTACGAGCAGTACGTC.

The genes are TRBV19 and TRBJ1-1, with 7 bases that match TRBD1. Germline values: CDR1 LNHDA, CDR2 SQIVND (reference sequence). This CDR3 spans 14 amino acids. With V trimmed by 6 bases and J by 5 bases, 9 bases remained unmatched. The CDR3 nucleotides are TGTGCCAGTAGCCCGACAGGGCGGGGGACTGAAGCTTTCTTT. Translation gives CASSPTGRGTEAFF.

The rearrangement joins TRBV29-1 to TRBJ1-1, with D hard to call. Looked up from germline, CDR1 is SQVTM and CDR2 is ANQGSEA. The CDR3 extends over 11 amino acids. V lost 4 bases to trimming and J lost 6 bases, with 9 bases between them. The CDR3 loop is CSVGHDPEAFF. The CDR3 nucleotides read TGCAGCGTTGGTCATGACCCTGAAGCTTTCTTT.

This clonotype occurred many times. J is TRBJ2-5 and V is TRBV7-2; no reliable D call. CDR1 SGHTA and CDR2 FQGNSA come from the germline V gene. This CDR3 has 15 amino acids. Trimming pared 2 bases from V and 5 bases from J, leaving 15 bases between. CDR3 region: CASSLSQARVETQYF. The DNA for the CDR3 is TGTGCCAGCAGCTTAAGTCAGGCGAGAGTGGAGACCCAGTACTTC. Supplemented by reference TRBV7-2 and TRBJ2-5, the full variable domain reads GAGVSQSPSNKVTEKGKDVELRCDPISGHTALYWYRQSLGQGLEFLIYFQGNSAPDKSGLPSDRFSAERTGGSVSTLTIQRTQQEDSAVYLCASSLSQARVETQYFGPGTRLLVL.

CDR3 nucleotides: TGTGCCACCAGCAGAGATAGGAGCCCCTCTGGAAACACCATATATTTT. This translates into CATSRDRSPSGNTIYF. The chain employs TRBV15 and TRBJ1-3, with no clear D. V lost 0 bases to trimming and J lost 0 bases, with 9 bases between them. The CDR3 has 16 residues. Per germline, CDR1 LNHNV and CDR2 YYDKDF (reference sequence).

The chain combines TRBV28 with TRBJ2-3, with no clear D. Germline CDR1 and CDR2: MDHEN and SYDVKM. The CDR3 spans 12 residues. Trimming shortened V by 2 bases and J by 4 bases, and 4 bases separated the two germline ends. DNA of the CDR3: TGTGCCAGCAGTTTAATGCCAGATACGCAGTATTTT. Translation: CASSLMPDTQYF.

The DNA of the CDR3 is TGTGCCAGCAGTGAAAAACAGGGAGTTAATGAAAAACTGTTTTTT. Translation gives CASSEKQGVNEKLFF. This chain links TRBV6-1 with TRBJ1-4; D is possibly TRBD1 (6 bases). From germline, CDR1 is MNHNS and CDR2 SASEGT. Trimming took off 2 bases at V and 4 bases at J, with 11 bases between the two ends. The CDR3 spans 15 residues.

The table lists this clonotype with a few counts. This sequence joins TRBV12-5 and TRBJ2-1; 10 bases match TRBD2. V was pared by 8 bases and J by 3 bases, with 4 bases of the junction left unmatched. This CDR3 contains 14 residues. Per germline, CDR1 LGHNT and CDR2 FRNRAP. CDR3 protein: CASKAGGDYNEQFF. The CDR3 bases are TGTGCTAGTAAAGCGGGGGGGGACTACAATGAGCAGTTCTTC.

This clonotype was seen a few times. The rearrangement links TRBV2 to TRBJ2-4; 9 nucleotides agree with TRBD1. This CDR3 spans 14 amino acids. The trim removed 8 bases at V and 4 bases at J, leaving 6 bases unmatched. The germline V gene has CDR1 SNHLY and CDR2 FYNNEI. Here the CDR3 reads CASRTGTGKNIQYF. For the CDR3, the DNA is TGTGCCAGCCGTACCGGGACAGGGAAAAACATTCAGTACTTC.

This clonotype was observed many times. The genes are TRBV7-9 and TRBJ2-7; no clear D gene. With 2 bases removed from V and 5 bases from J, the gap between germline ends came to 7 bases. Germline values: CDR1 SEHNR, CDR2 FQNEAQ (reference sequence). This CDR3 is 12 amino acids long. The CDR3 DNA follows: TGTGCCAGCAGCTTAATTCTAGACGAGCAGTACTTC. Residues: CASSLILDEQYF.

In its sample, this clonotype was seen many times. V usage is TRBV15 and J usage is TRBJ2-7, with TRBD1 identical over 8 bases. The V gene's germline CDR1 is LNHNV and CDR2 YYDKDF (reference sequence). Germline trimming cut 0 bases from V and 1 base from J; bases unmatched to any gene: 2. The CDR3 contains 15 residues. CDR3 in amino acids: CATSRERDRSYEQYF. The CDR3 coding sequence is TGTGCCACCAGCAGAGAACGGGACAGGTCCTACGAGCAGTACTTC.

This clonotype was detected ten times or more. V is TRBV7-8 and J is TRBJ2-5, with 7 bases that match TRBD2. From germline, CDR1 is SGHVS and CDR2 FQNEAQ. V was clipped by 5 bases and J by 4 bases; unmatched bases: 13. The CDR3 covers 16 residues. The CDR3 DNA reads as TGTGCCAGCAGCCTCTGGGACTACCTGGAATCAGAGACCCAGTACTTC. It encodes CASSLWDYLESETQYF.

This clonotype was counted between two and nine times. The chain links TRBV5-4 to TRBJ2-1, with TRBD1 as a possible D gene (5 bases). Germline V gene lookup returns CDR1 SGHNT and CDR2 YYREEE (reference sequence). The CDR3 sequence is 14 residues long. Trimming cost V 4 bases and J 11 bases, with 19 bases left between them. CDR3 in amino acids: CASSGTPQAPKQFF. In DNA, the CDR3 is TGTGCCAGCAGCGGAACGCCACAGGCCCCCAAGCAGTTCTTC.

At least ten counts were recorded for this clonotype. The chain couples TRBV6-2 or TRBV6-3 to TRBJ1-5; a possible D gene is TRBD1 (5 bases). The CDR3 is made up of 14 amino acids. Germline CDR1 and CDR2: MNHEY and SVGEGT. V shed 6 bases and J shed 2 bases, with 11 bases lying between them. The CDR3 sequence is CASRQVSRNQPQHF. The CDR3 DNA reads TGTGCCAGCAGACAGGTTTCGCGCAATCAGCCCCAGCATTTT.

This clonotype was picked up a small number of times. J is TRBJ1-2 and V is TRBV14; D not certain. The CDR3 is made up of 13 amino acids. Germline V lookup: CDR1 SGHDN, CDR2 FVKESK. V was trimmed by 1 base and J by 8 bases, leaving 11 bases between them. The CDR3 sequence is CASSQGRTRGYTF. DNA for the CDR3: TGTGCCAGCAGCCAAGGTCGGACCCGCGGCTACACCTTC.